This is a list of T cell receptor beta chains from one sample in a study of T cells in Graves' hyperthyroidism and ophthalmopathy. MiXCR, run by TCRdb on the multiplex PCR reads, gives a single entry per CDR3 protein. The table has about 360,000 distinct CDR3 sequences, over 10% seen once. The sequenced sample consisted of blood. The receptors stem from a woman in her late teens or twenties with Graves' hyperthyroidism. The CDR3 runs from the conserved cysteine through the conserved F or W. The D gene is left open where the match is weak. Some rows mark clone size as missing; the rest say once, few, many or name a class of expanded clone.

few | TRBJ1-5 | . | TRBV6-1 | TGTGCCTCTACCCCAATCCATTATCAGCCCCAGCATTTT | CASTPIHYQPQHF
many | TRBJ1-5 | TRBD1 | TRBV20-1 | TGCAGTGCCGAGGACAGGGTAGATCAGCCCCAGCATTTT | CSAEDRVDQPQHF
few | TRBJ2-5 | TRBD2 | TRBV5-1 | TGCGCCAGCAGCTTGAATGTAGCGGGAGAGGAGACCCAGTACTTC | CASSLNVAGEETQYF
many | TRBJ2-5 | . | TRBV11-3 | TGTGCCAGCAGCTCAGAAGGGGTAGGCGAGACCCAGTACTTC | CASSSEGVGETQYF
many | TRBJ2-1 | . | TRBV7-2 | TGTGCCAGCAGCTTAGAATTCTACAATGAGCAGTTCTTC | CASSLEFYNEQFF
. | TRBJ1-2 | TRBD1 | TRBV20-1 | TGCAGTGCTCTTGACAGGGGCAACGGCTACACCTTC | CSALDRGNGYTF
many | TRBJ1-5 | . | TRBV2 | TGTGCCAGCAGTGACCCTCGGGGGAGCAATCAGCCCCAGCATTTT | CASSDPRGSNQPQHF
. | TRBJ1-2 | . | TRBV7-2 | TGTGCCAGCAGCTTACGGGTTGGCGGGACCCTCTATGGCTACACCTTC | CASSLRVGGTLYGYTF
few | TRBJ2-3 | . | TRBV4-2 | TGTGCCAGCGGAGAGTATCCCGGCACAGATACGCAGTATTTT | CASGEYPGTDTQYF
many | TRBJ1-3 | . | TRBV10-2 | TGCGCCAGCAGCTCGACAGACCACTCTGGAAACACCATATATTTT | CASSSTDHSGNTIYF
many | TRBJ2-3 | . | TRBV6-2/TRBV6-3 | TGTGCCAGCAGTTACTGGGGGGCCATAGGTGATACGCAGTATTTT | CASSYWGAIGDTQYF
few | TRBJ2-5 | . | TRBV5-1 | TGCGCCAGCAGCTTGTCGGCAGGGTCAGAGACTCAGTACTTC | CASSLSAGSETQYF
many | TRBJ2-1 | TRBD2 | TRBV9 | TGTGCCAGCAGCGTAGAACCTAGCGGCAATGAGCAGTTCTTC | CASSVEPSGNEQFF
few | TRBJ2-2 | TRBD2 | TRBV9 | TGTGCCAGCAGCGTAGAGCTAGCGGGAGGATGGGGCACCGGGGAGCTGTTTTTT | CASSVELAGGWGTGELFF
few | TRBJ1-1 | . | TRBV5-1 | TGCGCCAGCTACGGCGGGGGGGTGCGCACTGAAGCTTTCTTT | CASYGGGVRTEAFF
. | TRBJ1-1 | TRBD1 | TRBV4-3 | TGCGCCAGCAGCCAGGCTGACAGGGGTGACACTGAAGCTTTCTTT | CASSQADRGDTEAFF
. | TRBJ1-1 | . | TRBV9 | TGTGCCAGCAGCGTAGATGGACAAACTGGCACTGAAGCTTTCTTT | CASSVDGQTGTEAFF
many | TRBJ2-7 | . | TRBV3-1 | TGTGCCAGCAGCCAATTCCGGAGCTCCTACGAGCAGTACTTC | CASSQFRSSYEQYF
. | TRBJ1-1 | TRBD1 | TRBV3-1 | TGTGCCAGCAGCCCCCGGACAGGGAATATGAACACTGAAGCTTTCTTT | CASSPRTGNMNTEAFF
many | TRBJ2-2 | . | TRBV28 | TGTGCCAGCAGTGTGGGAGGCCACTGGGGGAACACCGGGGAGCTGTTTTTT | CASSVGGHWGNTGELFF
many | TRBJ2-7 | . | TRBV29-1 | TGCAGCGTTGAAGTTGAGGCCTCCTACGAGCAGTACTTC | CSVEVEASYEQYF
. | TRBJ2-2 | . | TRBV5-1 | TGCGCCAGCCGATTAAGGAATATCCCCGGGGAGCTGTTTTTT | CASRLRNIPGELFF
few | TRBJ2-5 | . | TRBV20-1 | TGCAGTGCTAGAGATCAAGTAGGCATCTCGTCGGGTGAGACCCAGTACTTC | CSARDQVGISSGETQYF
many | TRBJ1-5 | TRBD1 | TRBV19 | TGTGCCAGTAGTTCCCGGACAGGGGAACAGCCCCAGCATTTT | CASSSRTGEQPQHF
many | TRBJ1-4 | . | TRBV2 | TGTGCCAGCAGTGAGATTGGGGTTGCAACTAATGAAAAACTGTTTTTT | CASSEIGVATNEKLFF
once | TRBJ2-3 | TRBD1 | TRBV4-1 | TGCGCCAGCAGCAGGACAGGGGGTACGCAGTATTTT | CASSRTGGTQYF
many | TRBJ2-1 | . | TRBV28 | TGTGCCAGCAGTTTACCGGGAAAAGGGGCCAATGAGCAGTTCTTC | CASSLPGKGANEQFF
few | TRBJ1-4 | . | TRBV18 | TGTGCCAGCTCACCACGGGAGGCCTCGGCAACTAATGAAAAACTGTTTTTT | CASSPREASATNEKLFF
. | TRBJ1-5 | . | TRBV7-3 | TGTGCCAGCAGCTTAACCGCAGGTAAACAGCCCCAGCATTTT | CASSLTAGKQPQHF
. | TRBJ2-5 | . | TRBV28 | TGTGCCACCGGAAAGGGCTATATACAAGAGACCCAGTACTTC | CATGKGYIQETQYF
few | TRBJ2-3 | TRBD1 | TRBV20-1 | TGCAGTGCCCTTCGGACAGGGGTCCCAGATACGCAGTATTTT | CSALRTGVPDTQYF
many | TRBJ1-1 | . | TRBV18 | TGTGCCAGCTCACCCTTTGTGGGGGCGGCTGAAGCTTTCTTT | CASSPFVGAAEAFF
. | TRBJ2-1 | . | TRBV2 | TGTGCCAGCAGGTTATATCCGGGGGAAGCAGGGCGCAATGAGCAGTTCTTC | CASRLYPGEAGRNEQFF
few | TRBJ2-7 | . | TRBV7-8 | TGTGCCAGCAGCTTAGTGTCCACCTCCTACGAGCAGTACTTC | CASSLVSTSYEQYF
many | TRBJ1-2 | . | TRBV9 | TGTGCCAGCAGCGTAGGTGGGGCAGGTACCTATGGCTACACCTTC | CASSVGGAGTYGYTF
many | TRBJ1-1 | . | TRBV20-1 | TGCAGTGCTAGAGATAGGGAGGTGAACACTGAAGCTTTCTTT | CSARDREVNTEAFF
. | TRBJ2-3 | TRBD1 | TRBV19 | TGTGCCAGTAGTTGGACAGGGGAGGACCCAGATACGCAGTATTTT | CASSWTGEDPDTQYF
many | TRBJ2-1 | . | TRBV6-2/TRBV6-3 | TGTGCCAGCAGTTACCCAACAGGGGAGGCCTACAATGAGCAGTTCTTC | CASSYPTGEAYNEQFF
many | TRBJ2-5 | . | TRBV7-2 | TGTGCCAGCAGCTTAGAGAGAAGGACCCAGTACTTC | CASSLERRTQYF
. | TRBJ2-7 | TRBD1 | TRBV18 | TGTGCCAGCTCACCACGGAGCGACAGGGGGCTTGAGCAGTACTTC | CASSPRSDRGLEQYF
. | TRBJ1-2 | . | TRBV19 | TGTGCCAGTAGTATGAAGGGGCAGATTGGGGGCTACACCTTC | CASSMKGQIGGYTF
many | TRBJ1-2 | TRBD1 | TRBV11-2 | TGTGCCAGCAGCCCGATTGGACAGGGTTCACCCTATGGCTACACCTTC | CASSPIGQGSPYGYTF
. | TRBJ1-5 | . | TRBV28 | TGTGCCAGCAGTTTACTGGGGGGAACGGGCAATCAGCCCCAGCATTTT | CASSLLGGTGNQPQHF
. | TRBJ1-5 | TRBD1 | TRBV19 | TGTGCCAGTAGTTCTCGGGACAGGGCTGGACAGCCCCAGCATTTT | CASSSRDRAGQPQHF
. | TRBJ1-4 | . | TRBV19 | TGTGCCAGTAGACTCTTTAGGGTAGAACTGTTTTTT | CASRLFRVELFF
many | TRBJ2-1 | . | TRBV27 | TGTGCCAGCAGCCCAAACGACGGAGCCTTCAATGAGCAGTTCTTC | CASSPNDGAFNEQFF
few | TRBJ1-5 | . | TRBV19 | TGTGCCAGAAAGTCGGGAAATCAGCCCCAGCATTTT | CARKSGNQPQHF
. | TRBJ2-5 | . | TRBV2 | TGTGCCAGCACATCAGGGGCCCGAAGAGAAGAGACCCAGTACTTC | CASTSGARREETQYF
many | TRBJ1-1 | . | TRBV18 | TGTGCCAGCTCACCAGGGTTCGGTGACACTGAAGCTTTCTTT | CASSPGFGDTEAFF
many | TRBJ2-7 | . | TRBV18 | TGTGCCAGCTCACCACTTGCGGCGGACTACGAGCAGTACTTC | CASSPLAADYEQYF
few | TRBJ2-1 | TRBD2 | TRBV9 | TGTGCCAGCAGCATGGGACTAGCGGGGGGGCAAAGGGAGCAGTTCTTC | CASSMGLAGGQREQFF
many | TRBJ2-3 | . | TRBV2 | TGTGCCAGCAGTGACCAGGAAGTAGTAGTAGATACGCAGTATTTT | CASSDQEVVVDTQYF
many | TRBJ2-5 | . | TRBV20-1 | TGCAGTGCGTGGACAGTTCTAAAAGGGACCCAGTACTTC | CSAWTVLKGTQYF
. | TRBJ2-7 | . | TRBV25-1 | TGTGCCAGAGCAGGGTCCCCCTACGAGCAGTACTTC | CARAGSPYEQYF
. | TRBJ2-2 | . | TRBV19 | TGTGCCAGTAGGAAAGGACTGGACACCGGGGAGCTGTTTTTT | CASRKGLDTGELFF
. | TRBJ2-1 | TRBD1 | TRBV10-3 | TGTGCCATCAGAAGCGGGACAGGGGGGTACAATGAGCAGTTCTTC | CAIRSGTGGYNEQFF